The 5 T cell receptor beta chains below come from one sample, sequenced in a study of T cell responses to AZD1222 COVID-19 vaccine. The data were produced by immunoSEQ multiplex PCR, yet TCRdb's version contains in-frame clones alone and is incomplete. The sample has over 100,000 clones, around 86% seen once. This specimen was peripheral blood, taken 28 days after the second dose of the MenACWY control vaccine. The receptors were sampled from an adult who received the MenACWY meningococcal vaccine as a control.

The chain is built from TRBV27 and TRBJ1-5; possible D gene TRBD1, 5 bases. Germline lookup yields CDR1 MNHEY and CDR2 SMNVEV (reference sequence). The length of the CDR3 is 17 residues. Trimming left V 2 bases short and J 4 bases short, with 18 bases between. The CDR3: CASSLKGNGLVNQPQHF. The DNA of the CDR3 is TGTGCCAGCAGTTTAAAGGGGAACGGTTTAGTTAATCAGCCCCAGCATTTT.

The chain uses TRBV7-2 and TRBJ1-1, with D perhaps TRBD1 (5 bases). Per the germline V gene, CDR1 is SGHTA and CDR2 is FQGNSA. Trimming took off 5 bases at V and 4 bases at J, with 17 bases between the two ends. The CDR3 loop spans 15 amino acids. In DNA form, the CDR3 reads TGTGCCAGCAGCCTCTTTACCCCAGGGTCCACTGAAGCTTTCTTT. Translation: CASSLFTPGSTEAFF.

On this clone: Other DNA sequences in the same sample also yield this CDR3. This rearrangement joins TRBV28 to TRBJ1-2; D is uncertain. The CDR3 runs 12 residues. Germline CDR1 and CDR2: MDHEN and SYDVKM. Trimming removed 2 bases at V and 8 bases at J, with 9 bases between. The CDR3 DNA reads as TGTGCCAGCAGTTTAGGTTCTTACGGCTACACCTTC. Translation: CASSLGSYGYTF.

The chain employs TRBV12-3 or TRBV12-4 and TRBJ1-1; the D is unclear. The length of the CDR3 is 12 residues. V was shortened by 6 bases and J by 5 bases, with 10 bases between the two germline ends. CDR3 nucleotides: TGTGCCAGCAGGGACGACTGGACTGAAGCTTTCTTT. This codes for CASRDDWTEAFF.

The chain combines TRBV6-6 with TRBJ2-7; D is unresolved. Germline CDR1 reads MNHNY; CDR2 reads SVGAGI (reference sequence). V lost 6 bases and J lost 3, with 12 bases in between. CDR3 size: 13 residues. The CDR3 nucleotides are TGTGCCAGCAGCCCCACGGTTTTCTACGAGCAGTACTTC. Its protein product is CASSPTVFYEQYF.